These T cell receptor beta chains were read from a single sample in a study of blood T cell repertoires in COVID-19. Data came from immunoSEQ multiplex PCR; TCRdb stores just in-frame clones and leaves some out. The data show 150,000 to 200,000 clones, with about 86% seen just once and roughly 8.2% held by the top ten. The specimen was peripheral blood. These TCRs come from a man aged 55 to 70 with acute or convalescent COVID-19. The CDR3 runs from the conserved cysteine through the conserved F or W. A D gene is named only where the DNA matches it firmly. Some rows mark clone size as missing; the rest say once, few, many or name a class of expanded clone.

clone size	D gene	CDR3 length	V gene	J gene	CDR3 protein	CDR3 DNA
.	TRBD2	16	TRBV5-1	TRBJ2-3	CASSLGTSTGVDTQYF	TGCGCCAGCAGCTTGGGGACTAGTACTGGGGTAGATACGCAGTATTTT
.	TRBD1	16	TRBV2	TRBJ1-1	CASSGPPQGANTEAFF	TGTGCCAGCAGCGGCCCCCCCCAGGGGGCGAACACTGAAGCTTTCTTT
.	.	10	TRBV20-1	TRBJ2-5	CSVLRETQYF	TGCAGTGTCCTCCGGGAGACCCAGTACTTC
.	.	14	TRBV6-6	TRBJ1-4	CASSPAIWEEKLFF	TGTGCCAGCAGTCCGGCAATTTGGGAGGAAAAACTGTTTTTT
.	TRBD2	15	TRBV6-5	TRBJ2-7	CASSPLAGSSYEQYF	TGTGCCAGCAGCCCCCTAGCGGGAAGCTCCTACGAGCAGTACTTC
once	.	13	TRBV5-1	TRBJ2-7	CASSSTASYEQYF	TGCGCCAGCAGCTCAACAGCCTCCTACGAGCAGTACTTC
.	.	13	TRBV28	TRBJ2-7	CASSTARLSEQYF	TGTGCCAGCAGCACAGCCCGTCTCAGCGAGCAGTACTTC
once	.	13	TRBV5-1	TRBJ1-1	CASSFSVNTEAFF	TGCGCCAGCAGCTTCAGTGTGAACACTGAAGCTTTCTTT
.	TRBD1	13	TRBV5-8	TRBJ2-7	CASSWGQVYEQYF	TGTGCCAGCAGCTGGGGACAGGTCTACGAGCAGTACTTC
.	TRBD1	13	TRBV28	TRBJ2-7	CASTGQGLYEQYF	TGTGCCAGCACGGGACAGGGGTTGTACGAGCAGTACTTC
.	.	12	TRBV2	TRBJ1-2	CASRTVIYGYTF	TGTGCCAGCAGGACAGTGATCTATGGCTACACCTTC
.	.	13	TRBV5-5	TRBJ1-4	CASSLLSNEKLFF	TGTGCCAGCAGCTTGCTTTCTAATGAAAAACTGTTTTTT
.	.	16	TRBV5-4	TRBJ2-3	CASSLAGLTSTDTQYF	TGTGCCAGCAGCTTGGCGGGACTTACAAGCACAGATACGCAGTATTTT
.	TRBD2	16	TRBV15	TRBJ2-3	CATSSGLADSTDTQYF	TGTGCCACCAGCAGTGGACTAGCGGATAGCACAGATACGCAGTATTTT
once	TRBD2	16	TRBV5-4	TRBJ2-3	CASSLVSGRSGDTQYF	TGTGCCAGCAGCTTGGTGAGCGGGAGGAGCGGTGATACGCAGTATTTT
.	TRBD2	17	TRBV2	TRBJ2-1	CASSDGLAGGPYNEQFF	TGTGCCAGCAGTGATGGTCTCGCGGGAGGCCCCTACAATGAGCAGTTCTTC
.	TRBD2	19	TRBV9	TRBJ2-1	CASSVATGLAGDELDEQFF	TGTGCCAGCAGCGTAGCTACAGGGCTAGCGGGAGATGAGTTGGATGAGCAGTTCTTC
.	.	15	TRBV21-1	TRBJ2-5	CASSSSAGGEETQYF	TGTGCCAGCAGCAGCTCAGCAGGGGGCGAAGAGACCCAGTACTTC
.	TRBD2	17	TRBV19	TRBJ2-7	CASSIDVRGGTTYEQYF	TGTGCCAGTAGTATAGACGTACGGGGGGGGACAACCTACGAGCAGTACTTC
once	.	14	TRBV6-5	TRBJ2-2	CASRRDTNTGELFF	TGTGCCAGCAGGAGGGACACAAACACCGGGGAGCTGTTTTTT
few	TRBD1	15	TRBV7-8	TRBJ2-5	CASSLGQGAGETQYF	TGTGCCAGCAGCTTAGGACAGGGGGCGGGCGAGACCCAGTACTTC
once	.	12	TRBV2	TRBJ2-1	CASSEFGGLGFF	TGTGCCAGCAGTGAGTTCGGGGGTCTGGGGTTCTTC
.	TRBD2	15	TRBV5-4	TRBJ2-2	CASSLNERGTGELFF	TGTGCCAGCAGCTTGAACGAGCGGGGCACCGGGGAGCTGTTTTTT
once	.	13	TRBV5-8	TRBJ1-5	CASSLTVDQPQHF	TGTGCCAGCAGCTTGACCGTAGATCAGCCCCAGCATTTT
.	TRBD2	17	TRBV4-1	TRBJ2-3	CASSQDLLAGSTDTQYF	TGCGCCAGCAGCCAAGACCTACTAGCGGGAAGCACAGATACGCAGTATTTT
.	.	13	TRBV24-1	TRBJ2-3	CATRGWGTDTQYF	TGTGCCACACGGGGGTGGGGCACAGATACGCAGTATTTT
.	.	17	TRBV4-1	TRBJ2-5	CASSLKGPGGGVETQYF	TGCGCCAGCAGCCTCAAGGGACCGGGGGGCGGGGTGGAGACCCAGTACTTC
.	TRBD2	14	TRBV18	TRBJ2-1	CASSGTISYNEQFF	TGTGCCAGCTCGGGGACTATTTCTTACAATGAGCAGTTCTTC
.	.	14	TRBV18	TRBJ1-1	CASSLSQGFTEAFF	TGTGCCAGCTCTCTTAGTCAGGGATTCACTGAAGCTTTCTTT
few	TRBD2	16	TRBV3-1/TRBV3-2	TRBJ2-5	CASSQEVAGIEETQYF	TGTGCCAGCAGCCAAGAGGTAGCGGGTATTGAAGAGACCCAGTACTTC
.	TRBD2	16	TRBV29-1	TRBJ2-5	CSVDSTSGRGGETQYF	TGCAGCGTTGATAGTACTAGCGGGAGAGGAGGGGAGACCCAGTACTTC
.	.	16	TRBV6-5	TRBJ1-1	CASSYFREGPSTEAFF	TGTGCCAGCAGTTACTTCCGGGAGGGCCCTAGCACTGAAGCTTTCTTT
.	TRBD1	14	TRBV5-1	TRBJ1-2	CASSANYRDREHTF	TGCGCCAGCAGCGCGAATTACCGGGACAGGGAACATACCTTC